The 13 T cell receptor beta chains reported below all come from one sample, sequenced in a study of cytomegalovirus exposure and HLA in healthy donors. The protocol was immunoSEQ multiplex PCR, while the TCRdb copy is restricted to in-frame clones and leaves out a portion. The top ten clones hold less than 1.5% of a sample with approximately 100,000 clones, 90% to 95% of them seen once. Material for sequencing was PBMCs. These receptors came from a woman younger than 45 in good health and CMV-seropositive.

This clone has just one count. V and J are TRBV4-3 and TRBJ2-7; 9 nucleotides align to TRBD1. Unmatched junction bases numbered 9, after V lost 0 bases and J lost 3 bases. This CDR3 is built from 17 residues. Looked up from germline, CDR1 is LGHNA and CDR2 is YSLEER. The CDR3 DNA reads TGCGCCAGCAGCCAAGATTGGACTGGGACAGGGTACTACGAGCAGTACTTC. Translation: CASSQDWTGTGYYEQYF.

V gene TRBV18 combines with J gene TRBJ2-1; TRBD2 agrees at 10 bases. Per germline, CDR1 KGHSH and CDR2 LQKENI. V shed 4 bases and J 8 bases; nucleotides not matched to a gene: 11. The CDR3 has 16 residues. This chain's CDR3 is CASSRYPSGSADEQFF. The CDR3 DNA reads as TGTGCCAGCTCACGATATCCTAGCGGGAGCGCTGATGAGCAGTTCTTC.

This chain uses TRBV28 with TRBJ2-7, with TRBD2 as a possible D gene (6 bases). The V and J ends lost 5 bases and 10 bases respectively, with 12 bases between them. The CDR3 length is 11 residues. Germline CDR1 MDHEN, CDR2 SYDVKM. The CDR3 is CASSLGGTQYF. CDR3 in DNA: TGTGCCAGCAGTCTGGGGGGAACCCAGTACTTC.

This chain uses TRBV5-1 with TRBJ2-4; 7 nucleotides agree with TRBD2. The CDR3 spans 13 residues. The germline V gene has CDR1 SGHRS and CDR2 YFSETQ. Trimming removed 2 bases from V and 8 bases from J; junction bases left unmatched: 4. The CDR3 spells CASSFGGYDIQYF. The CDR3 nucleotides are TGCGCCAGCAGCTTCGGGGGGTATGACATTCAGTACTTC.

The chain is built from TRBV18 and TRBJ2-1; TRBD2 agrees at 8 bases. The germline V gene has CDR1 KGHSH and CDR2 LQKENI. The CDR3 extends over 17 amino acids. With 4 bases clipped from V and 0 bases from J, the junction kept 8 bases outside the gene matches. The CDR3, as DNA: TGTGCCAGCTCACGAGGTTACAGCGGGAGCTCCTACAATGAGCAGTTCTTC. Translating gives CASSRGYSGSSYNEQFF.

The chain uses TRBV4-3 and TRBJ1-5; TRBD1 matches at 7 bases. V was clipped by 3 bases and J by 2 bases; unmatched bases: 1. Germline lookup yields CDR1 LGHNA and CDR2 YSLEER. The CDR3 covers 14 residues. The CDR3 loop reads CASSQGTGNQPQHF. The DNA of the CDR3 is TGCGCCAGCAGCCAGGGGACAGGCAATCAGCCCCAGCATTTT.

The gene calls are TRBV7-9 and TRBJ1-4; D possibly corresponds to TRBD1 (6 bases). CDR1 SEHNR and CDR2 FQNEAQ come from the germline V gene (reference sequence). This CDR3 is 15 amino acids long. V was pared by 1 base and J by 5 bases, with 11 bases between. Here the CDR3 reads CASSLDGQKNEKLFF. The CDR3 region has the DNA TGTGCCAGCAGCTTAGATGGACAGAAGAATGAAAAACTGTTTTTT. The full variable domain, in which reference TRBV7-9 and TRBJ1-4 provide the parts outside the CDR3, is DTGVSQNPRHKITKRGQNVTFRCDPISEHNRLYWYRQTLGQGPEFLTYFQNEAQLEKSRLLSDRFSAERPKGSFSTLEIQRTEQGDSAMYLCASSLDGQKNEKLFFGSGTQLSVL.

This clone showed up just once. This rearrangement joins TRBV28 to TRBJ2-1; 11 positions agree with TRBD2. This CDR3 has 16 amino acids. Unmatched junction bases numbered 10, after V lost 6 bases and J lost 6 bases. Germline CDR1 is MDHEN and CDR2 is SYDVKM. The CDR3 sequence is CASRLRTSGLFNEQFF. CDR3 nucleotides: TGTGCCAGCAGACTTCGGACTAGCGGGCTCTTCAATGAGCAGTTCTTC.

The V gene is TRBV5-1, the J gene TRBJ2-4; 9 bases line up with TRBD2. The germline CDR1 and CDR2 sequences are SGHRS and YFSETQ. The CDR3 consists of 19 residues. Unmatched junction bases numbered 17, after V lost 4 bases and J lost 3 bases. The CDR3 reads CASSPRGSGSGKVKNIQYF. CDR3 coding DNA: TGCGCCAGCAGCCCCCGCGGTAGCGGGAGCGGGAAGGTCAAAAACATTCAGTACTTC.

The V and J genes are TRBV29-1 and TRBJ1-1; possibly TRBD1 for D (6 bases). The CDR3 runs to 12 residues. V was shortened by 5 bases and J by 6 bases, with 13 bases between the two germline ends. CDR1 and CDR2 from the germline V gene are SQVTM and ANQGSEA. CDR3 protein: CSVTSGGAEAFF. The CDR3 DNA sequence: TGCAGCGTTACTAGTGGGGGCGCTGAAGCTTTCTTT. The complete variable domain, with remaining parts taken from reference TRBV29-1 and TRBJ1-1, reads SAVISQKPSRDICQRGTSLTIQCQVDSQVTMMFWYRQQPGQSLTLIATANQGSEATYESGFVIDKFPISRPNLTFSTLTVSNMSPEDSSIYLCSVTSGGAEAFFGQGTRLTVV.

Here the CDR3 reads CASSERGYTEAFF. In DNA form, the CDR3 reads TGTGCCAGTAGTGAGAGAGGGTACACTGAAGCTTTCTTT. V gene TRBV19 combines with J gene TRBJ1-1; D gene unclear. Germline V CDR1 and CDR2: LNHDA, SQIVND (reference sequence). Trimming took 5 bases from V and 3 from J, leaving 10 bases between them. This CDR3 is built from 13 residues.

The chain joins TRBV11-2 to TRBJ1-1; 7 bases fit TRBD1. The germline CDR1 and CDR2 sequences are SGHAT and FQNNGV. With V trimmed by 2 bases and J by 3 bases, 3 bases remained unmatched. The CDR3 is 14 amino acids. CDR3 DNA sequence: TGTGCCAGCAGCTTATGGGGACAGTACACTGAAGCTTTCTTT. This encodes CASSLWGQYTEAFF.

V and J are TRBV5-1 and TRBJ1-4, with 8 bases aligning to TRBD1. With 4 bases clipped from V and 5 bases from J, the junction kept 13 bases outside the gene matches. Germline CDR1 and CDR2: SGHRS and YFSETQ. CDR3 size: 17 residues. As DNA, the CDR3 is TGCGCCAGCAGCCCTCGTCCCGGGACAGGAAGGAATGAAAAACTGTTTTTT. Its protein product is CASSPRPGTGRNEKLFF.